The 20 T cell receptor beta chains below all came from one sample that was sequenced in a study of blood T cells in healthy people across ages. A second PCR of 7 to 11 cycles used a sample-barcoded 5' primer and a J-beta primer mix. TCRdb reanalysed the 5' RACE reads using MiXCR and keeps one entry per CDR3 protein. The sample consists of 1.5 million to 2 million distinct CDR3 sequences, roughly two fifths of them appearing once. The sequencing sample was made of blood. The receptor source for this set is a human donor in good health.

The CDR3 is CSASLPGLANEQYF. DNA of the CDR3: TGCAGTGCTAGCTTACCGGGACTAGCTAACGAGCAGTACTTC. The chain uses TRBV20-1 and TRBJ2-7; 9 positions agree with TRBD2. The CDR3 is made up of 14 amino acids. V gave up 3 bases and J gave up 5 bases; unmatched junction bases: 8. CDR1 and CDR2 from the germline V gene are DFQATT and SNEGSKA (reference sequence).

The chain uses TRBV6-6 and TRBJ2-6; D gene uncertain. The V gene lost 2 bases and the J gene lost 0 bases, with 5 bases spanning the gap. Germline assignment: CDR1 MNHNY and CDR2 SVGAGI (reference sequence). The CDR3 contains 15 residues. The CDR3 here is CASSYQASGANVLTF. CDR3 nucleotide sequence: TGTGCCAGCAGTTACCAGGCCTCTGGGGCCAACGTCCTGACTTTC.

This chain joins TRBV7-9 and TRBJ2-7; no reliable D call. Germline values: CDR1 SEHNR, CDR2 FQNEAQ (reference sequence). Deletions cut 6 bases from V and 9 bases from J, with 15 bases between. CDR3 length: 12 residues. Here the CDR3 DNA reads TGTGCCAGCAGTTCTCTAGGGTCGCGGCAGTACTTC. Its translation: CASSSLGSRQYF. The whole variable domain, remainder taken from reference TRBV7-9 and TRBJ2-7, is DTGVSQNPRHKITKRGQNVTFRCDPISEHNRLYWYRQTLGQGPEFLTYFQNEAQLEKSRLLSDRFSAERPKGSFSTLEIQRTEQGDSAMYLCASSSLGSRQYFGPGTRLTVT.

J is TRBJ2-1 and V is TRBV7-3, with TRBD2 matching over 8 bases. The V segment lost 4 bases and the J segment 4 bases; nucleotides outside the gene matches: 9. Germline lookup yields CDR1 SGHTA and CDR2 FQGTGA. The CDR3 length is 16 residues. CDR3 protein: CASSSLGGAPYNEQFF. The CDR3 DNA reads TGTGCCAGCAGCTCCCTCGGGGGGGCCCCTTACAATGAGCAGTTCTTC. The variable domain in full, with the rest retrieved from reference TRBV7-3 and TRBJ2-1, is GAGVSQTPSNKVTEKGKYVELRCDPISGHTALYWYRQSLGQGPEFLIYFQGTGAADDSGLPNDRFFAVRPEGSVSTLKIQRTERGDSAVYLCASSSLGGAPYNEQFFGPGTRLTVL.

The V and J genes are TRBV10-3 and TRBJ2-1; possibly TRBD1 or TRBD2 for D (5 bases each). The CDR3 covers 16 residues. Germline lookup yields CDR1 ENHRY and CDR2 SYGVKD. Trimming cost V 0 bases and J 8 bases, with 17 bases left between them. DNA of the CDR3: TGTGCCATCAGTGAGTCGAGTAGGGGAGATGTCGATGAGCAGTTCTTC. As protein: CAISESSRGDVDEQFF.

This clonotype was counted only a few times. The DNA of the CDR3 is TGTGCCAGCAGTGAACTAGCAAATGATACGCAGTATTTT. Protein sequence: CASSELANDTQYF. The V gene is TRBV2, the J gene TRBJ2-3; tentatively, D is TRBD2 (5 bases). Germline values: CDR1 SNHLY, CDR2 FYNNEI. The CDR3 has 13 amino acids. Trimming removed 2 bases at V and 6 bases at J, with 9 bases between.

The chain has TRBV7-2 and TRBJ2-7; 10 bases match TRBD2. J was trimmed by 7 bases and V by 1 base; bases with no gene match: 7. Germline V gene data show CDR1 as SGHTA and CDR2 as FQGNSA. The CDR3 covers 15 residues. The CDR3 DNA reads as TGTGCCAGCAGCTTAGTAGCGGGGGGAGGCCTTGAGCAGTACTTC. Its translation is CASSLVAGGGLEQYF.

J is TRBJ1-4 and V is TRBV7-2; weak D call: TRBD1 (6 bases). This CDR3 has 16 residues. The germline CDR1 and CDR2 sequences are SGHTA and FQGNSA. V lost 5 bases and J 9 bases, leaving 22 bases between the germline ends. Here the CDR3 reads CASSPRKGGTTQKLFF. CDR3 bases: TGTGCCAGCAGCCCGAGGAAAGGGGGAACCACTCAAAAACTGTTTTTT.

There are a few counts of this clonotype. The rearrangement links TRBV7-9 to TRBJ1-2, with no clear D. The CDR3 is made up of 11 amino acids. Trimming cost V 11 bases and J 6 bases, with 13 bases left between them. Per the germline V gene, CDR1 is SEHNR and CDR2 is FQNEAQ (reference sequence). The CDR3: CAPPCRDGYTF. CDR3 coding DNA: TGTGCCCCACCGTGCCGTGATGGCTACACCTTC.

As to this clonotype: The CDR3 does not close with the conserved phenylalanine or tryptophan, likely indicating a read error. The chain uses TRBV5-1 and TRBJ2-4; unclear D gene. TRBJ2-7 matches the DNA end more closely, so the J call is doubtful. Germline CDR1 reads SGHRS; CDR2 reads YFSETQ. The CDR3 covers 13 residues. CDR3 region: CASSLGSTYEQYC. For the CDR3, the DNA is TGCGCCAGCAGCTTGGGCAGCACCTACGAGCAGTACTGC.

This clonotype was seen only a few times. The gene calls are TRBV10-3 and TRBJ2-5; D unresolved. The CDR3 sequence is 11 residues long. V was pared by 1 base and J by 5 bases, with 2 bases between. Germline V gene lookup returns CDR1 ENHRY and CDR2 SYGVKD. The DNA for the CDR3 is TGTGCCATCAGTGAGTTCGAGACCCAGTACTTC. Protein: CAISEFETQYF.

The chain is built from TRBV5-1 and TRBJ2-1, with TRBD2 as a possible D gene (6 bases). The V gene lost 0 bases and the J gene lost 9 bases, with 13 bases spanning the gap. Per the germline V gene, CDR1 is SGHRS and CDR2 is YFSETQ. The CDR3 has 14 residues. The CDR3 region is CASSLGLVGLEQFF. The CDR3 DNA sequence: TGCGCCAGCAGCTTGGGACTAGTAGGACTTGAGCAGTTCTTC.

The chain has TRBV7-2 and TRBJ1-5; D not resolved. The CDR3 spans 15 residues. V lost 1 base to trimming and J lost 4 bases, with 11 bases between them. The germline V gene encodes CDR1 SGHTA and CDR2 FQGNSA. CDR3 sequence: CASSLGAARNQPQHF. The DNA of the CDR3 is TGTGCCAGCAGCTTAGGGGCGGCCAGGAATCAGCCCCAGCATTTT. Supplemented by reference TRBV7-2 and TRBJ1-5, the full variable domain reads GAGVSQSPSNKVTEKGKDVELRCDPISGHTALYWYRQSLGQGLEFLIYFQGNSAPDKSGLPSDRFSAERTGGSVSTLTIQRTQQEDSAVYLCASSLGAARNQPQHFGDGTRLSIL.

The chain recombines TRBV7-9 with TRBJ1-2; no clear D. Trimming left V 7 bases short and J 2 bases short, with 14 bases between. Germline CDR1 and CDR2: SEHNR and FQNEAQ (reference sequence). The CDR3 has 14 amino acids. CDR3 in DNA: TGTGCCAGCAACCCCCGGTTAGGGAACTATGGCTACACCTTC. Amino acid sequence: CASNPRLGNYGYTF.

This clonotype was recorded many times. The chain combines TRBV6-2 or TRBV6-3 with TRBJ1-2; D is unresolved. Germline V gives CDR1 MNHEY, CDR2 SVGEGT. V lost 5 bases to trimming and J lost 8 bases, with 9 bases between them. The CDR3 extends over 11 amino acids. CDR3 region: CASSRRGGYTF. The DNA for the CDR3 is TGTGCCAGCAGTCGCCGCGGGGGCTACACCTTC.

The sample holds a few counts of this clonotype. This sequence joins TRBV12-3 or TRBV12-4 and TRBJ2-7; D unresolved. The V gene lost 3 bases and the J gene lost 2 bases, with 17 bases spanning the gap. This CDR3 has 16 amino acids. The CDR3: CASSFSGDLPTYEQYF. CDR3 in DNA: TGTGCCAGCAGTTTCTCTGGGGATCTCCCCACCTACGAGCAGTACTTC.

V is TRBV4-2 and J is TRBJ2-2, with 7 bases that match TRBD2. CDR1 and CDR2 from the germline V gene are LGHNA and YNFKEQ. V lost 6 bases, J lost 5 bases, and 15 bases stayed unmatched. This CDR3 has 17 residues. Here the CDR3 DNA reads TGTGCCAGCAGTTCAACAAGCGGGGTCCCGCGGACCGGGGAGCTGTTTTTT. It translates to CASSSTSGVPRTGELFF.

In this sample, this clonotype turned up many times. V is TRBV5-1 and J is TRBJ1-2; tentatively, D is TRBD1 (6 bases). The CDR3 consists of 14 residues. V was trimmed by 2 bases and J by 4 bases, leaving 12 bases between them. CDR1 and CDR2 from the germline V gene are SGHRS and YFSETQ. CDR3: CASSLDGGSYGYTF. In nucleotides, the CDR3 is TGCGCCAGCAGCTTAGACGGGGGCAGCTATGGCTACACCTTC.

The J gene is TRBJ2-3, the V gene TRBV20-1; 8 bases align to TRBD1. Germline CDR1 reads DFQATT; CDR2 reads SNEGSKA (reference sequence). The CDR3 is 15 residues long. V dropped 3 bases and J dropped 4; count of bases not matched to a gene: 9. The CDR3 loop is CSASPRDRLADTQYF. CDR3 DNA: TGCAGTGCTAGTCCCCGGGACAGGCTGGCAGATACGCAGTATTTT.

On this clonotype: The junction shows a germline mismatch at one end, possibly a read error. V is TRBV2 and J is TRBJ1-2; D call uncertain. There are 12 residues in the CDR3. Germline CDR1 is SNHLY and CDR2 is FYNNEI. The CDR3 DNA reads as TGTGTCAGCAGTCCCACTCTCTATGGCTACACCTTC. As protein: CVSSPTLYGYTF.